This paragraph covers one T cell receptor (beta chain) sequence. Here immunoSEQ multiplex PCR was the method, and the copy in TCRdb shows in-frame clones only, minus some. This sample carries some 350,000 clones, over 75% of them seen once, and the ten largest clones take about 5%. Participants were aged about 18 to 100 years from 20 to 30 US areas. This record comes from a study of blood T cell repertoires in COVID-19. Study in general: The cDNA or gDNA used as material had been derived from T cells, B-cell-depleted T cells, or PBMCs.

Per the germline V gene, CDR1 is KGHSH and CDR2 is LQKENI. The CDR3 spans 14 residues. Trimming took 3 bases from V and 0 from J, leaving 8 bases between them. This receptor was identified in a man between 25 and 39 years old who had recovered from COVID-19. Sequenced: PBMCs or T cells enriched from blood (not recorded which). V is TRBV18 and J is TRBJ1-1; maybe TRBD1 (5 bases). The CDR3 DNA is TGTGCCAGCTCACCCGGACACCTGAACACTGAAGCTTTCTTT. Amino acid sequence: CASSPGHLNTEAFF.